One and the same sample provided the 16 T cell receptor beta chains below, sequenced in a study of cytomegalovirus exposure and HLA in healthy donors. 13 Jbeta primers and 60 Vbeta primers were used for the PCR. Generated by immunoSEQ multiplex PCR, the TCRdb table keeps only in-frame clones and is missing some. The data show approximately 170,000 clones, less than 80% seen once. The material sequenced was PBMCs. These receptors all come from a female donor in good health and CMV-seronegative.

The rearrangement links TRBV6-4 to TRBJ1-2; a possible D gene is TRBD1 (5 bases). This CDR3 has 19 residues. The germline CDR1 and CDR2 sequences are MRHNA and SNTAGT. With 4 bases removed from V and 2 bases from J, the gap between germline ends came to 26 bases. The CDR3 DNA reads as TGTGCCAGCAGTGTGGGGGGAAGGCCCCTACTCTTCGAAAACTATGGCTACACCTTC. This gives the protein CASSVGGRPLLFENYGYTF.

The CDR3 sequence: CASSPSAQSSYEQYF. The CDR3 bases are TGTGCCAGCAGCCCCTCGGCACAGAGCTCCTACGAGCAGTACTTC. The J gene is TRBJ2-7, the V gene TRBV9; no clear D. The V end was cut by 4 bases, the J end by 0 bases, with 14 bases between. The CDR3 is 15 amino acids. CDR1 and CDR2 (germline): SGDLS, YYNGEE.

The chain couples TRBV19 to TRBJ2-1; 8 bases are a match to TRBD2. Germline V lookup: CDR1 LNHDA, CDR2 SQIVND (reference sequence). The CDR3 runs 14 residues. The ends lost 4 bases at V and 6 bases at J; junction bases unmatched: 5. CDR3 in DNA: TGTGCCAGTAGTACGACTAGCGCCTTCAATGAGCAGTTCTTC. It codes for CASSTTSAFNEQFF.

Written as DNA, the CDR3 is TGTGCCAGCAGTGAGGGAGGGACAGGGTTATCCGCTCGCCATGGCTACACCTTC. This sequence encodes CASSEGGTGLSARHGYTF. The chain carries TRBV6-1 and TRBJ1-2, with 9 bases identical to TRBD1. The germline V gene has CDR1 MNHNS and CDR2 SASEGT. The CDR3 is 18 residues long. J gave up 6 bases and V 3 bases, and 17 bases lay outside the gene matches.

V gene TRBV5-4 combines with J gene TRBJ2-1, with D perhaps TRBD2 (5 bases). The V end lost 4 bases, the J end lost 8 bases, and 13 bases lay between the germline ends. This CDR3 has 13 residues. Germline CDR1 reads SGHNT; CDR2 reads YYREEE (reference sequence). The DNA of the CDR3 is TGTGCCAGCAGCAGGGCCCTCGGGGATGAGCAGTTCTTC. It specifies CASSRALGDEQFF.

The J gene is TRBJ1-1, the V gene TRBV30; tentative D call: TRBD1 (5 bases). This CDR3 contains 13 residues. Between the trimmed V and J ends, which lost 1 base and 1 base, there was a span of 7 bases. Germline V gives CDR1 GTSNPN, CDR2 SVGIG (reference sequence). CDR3 DNA sequence: TGTGCCTGGAGTGGGCAGGGGAACACTGAAGCTTTCTTT. Amino acids: CAWSGQGNTEAFF.

This chain uses TRBV4-3 with TRBJ2-2, with 7 bases aligning to TRBD1. The CDR3 sequence is 15 residues long. The junction had 5 bases not matched to a gene; V was cut back by 0 bases and J by 7 bases. In germline, CDR1 is LGHNA, CDR2 YSLEER. Here the CDR3 DNA reads TGCGCCAGCAGCCAAGACAGGGGGATCGGCGGGGAGCTGTTTTTT. Translated: CASSQDRGIGGELFF.

The J gene is TRBJ2-1, the V gene TRBV29-1; perhaps TRBD2 as D (6 bases). The V gene lost 5 bases and the J gene lost 4 bases, with 12 bases spanning the gap. Germline-derived CDR1 and CDR2 are SQVTM and ANQGSEA. The CDR3 contains 13 residues. CDR3 sequence reads: CSVFERVYNEQFF. In nucleotides, the CDR3 is TGCAGCGTTTTCGAGCGGGTATACAATGAGCAGTTCTTC.

This clone has only one observation. This sequence joins TRBV6-6 and TRBJ1-4; weak D call: TRBD1 (5 bases). This CDR3 comprises 13 residues. The ends were cut back, 8 bases at V and 1 base at J, with 8 bases in the middle. Per germline, CDR1 MNHNY and CDR2 SVGAGI (reference sequence). The CDR3 DNA is TGTGCCAGCCGGGGACTAACTAATGAAAAACTGTTTTTT. Amino acid sequence: CASRGLTNEKLFF.

The chain combines TRBV6-5 with TRBJ1-2; 9 bases line up with TRBD1. After removal of 6 bases from V and 3 bases from J, the junction contained 8 bases not matched to a gene. CDR3 size: 15 residues. Germline CDR1 MNHEY, CDR2 SVGAGI. The CDR3 DNA follows: TGTGCCAGCAGACAGGGGGCGAAGACCCACTATGGCTACACCTTC. Protein sequence: CASRQGAKTHYGYTF.

The chain has TRBV6-5 and TRBJ2-1, with TRBD2 matching 8 bases. CDR3 length: 15 amino acids. Germline trimming cut 2 bases from V and 6 bases from J; bases unmatched to any gene: 6. CDR1 MNHEY and CDR2 SVGAGI come from the germline V gene. DNA for the CDR3: TGTGCCAGCAGTTACGGGACTAGTTACCGCAATGAGCAGTTCTTC. Translation gives CASSYGTSYRNEQFF.

This clone was seen once. The rearrangement uses TRBV5-1 and TRBJ2-5; a possible D gene is TRBD1 (5 bases). CDR1 SGHRS and CDR2 YFSETQ come from the germline V gene. This CDR3 has 14 residues. V shed 2 bases and J shed 4 bases, with 12 bases lying between them. CDR3 sequence reads: CASSLNGRGETQYF. The CDR3 bases are TGCGCCAGCAGCTTAAATGGAAGGGGAGAGACCCAGTACTTC. The entire variable domain, with the rest obtained from reference TRBV5-1 and TRBJ2-5, is as follows: KAGVTQTPRYLIKTRGQQVTLSCSPISGHRSVSWYQQTPGQGLQFLFEYFSETQRNKGNFPGRFSGRQFSNSRSEMNVSTLELGDSALYLCASSLNGRGETQYFGPGTRLLVL.

The gene calls are TRBV2 and TRBJ1-5, with D possibly matching TRBD1 (5 bases). CDR3 length: 12 amino acids. Germline loops: CDR1 SNHLY, CDR2 FYNNEI. The ends were cut back, 10 bases at V and 5 bases at J, with 12 bases in the middle. The CDR3 loop is CATGGGDQPQHF. The CDR3 coding sequence is TGTGCCACCGGCGGGGGGGATCAGCCCCAGCATTTT.

The chain is built from TRBV10-3 and TRBJ2-1; D uncertain. The germline V and J ends were trimmed by 6 bases and 7 bases, with 10 bases remaining between them. This CDR3 is 12 amino acids long. Per germline, CDR1 ENHRY and CDR2 SYGVKD. The CDR3 spells CAIRSSSNEQFF. DNA of the CDR3: TGTGCCATCAGGTCCAGTTCAAATGAGCAGTTCTTC.

The chain carries TRBV7-2 and TRBJ2-5, with 7 bases aligning to TRBD1. The CDR3 is 14 residues long. Germline lookup yields CDR1 SGHTA and CDR2 FQGNSA. Trimming cost V 6 bases and J 3 bases; bases outside gene matches: 7. CDR3 sequence: CASRSGGSKETQYF. The DNA for the CDR3 is TGTGCCAGCAGGTCAGGGGGTAGCAAAGAGACCCAGTACTTC.

The V gene is TRBV30, the J gene TRBJ1-1; 7 bases are a match to TRBD1. Trimming cost V 7 bases and J 3 bases; bases outside gene matches: 11. The length of the CDR3 is 14 residues. Germline loops: CDR1 GTSNPN, CDR2 SVGIG (reference sequence). The CDR3 nucleotides read TGTGCCTACAACAGGGGACTAGCGGACACTGAAGCTTTCTTT. Its translation: CAYNRGLADTEAFF.